This TCR beta chain emerged from a study of immune evolution from preneoplasia to lung adenocarcinoma. The study's findings and limits: T cell clonality was higher in KRAS-mutant than EGFR-mutant or wild-type nodules.

The method was immunoSEQ multiplex PCR; TCRdb's version includes in-frame clones alone and lacks a portion of them. This table holds 650 to 850 clones, about 81% found once. Turning to this clone: Its antigen remains unknown.

The source of this sequence is a person between 65 and 79 years old with lung adenocarcinoma. The sample consisted of FFPE atypical adenomatous hyperplasia tissue from the lung. The subset was: atypical adenomatous hyperplasia (AAH), lung preneoplasia.

The CDR3 spells CASGGNNQPQHF. Here the CDR3 DNA reads TGTGCCAGCGGGGGAAACAATCAGCCCCAGCATTTT. The gene calls are TRBV28 and TRBJ1-5; possibly TRBD1 for D (5 bases). CDR1 is MDHEN, CDR2 SYDVKM, per germline. V gave up 8 bases and J gave up 3 bases, with 8 bases separating them. This CDR3 has 12 residues.